This T cell receptor beta chain emerged from a study of blood T cell repertoires in COVID-19. Measured with immunoSEQ multiplex PCR; TCRdb has only the in-frame clones, and not every one. Among about 180,000 clones, 86% were seen once, and the ten largest hold less than 25%. CDR1 and CDR2 (germline): SGDLS, YYNGEE. The CDR3 has 17 residues. The germline V and J ends were trimmed by 0 bases and 8 bases, with 20 bases remaining between them. This sequence joins TRBV9 and TRBJ1-4, with D uncertain. Sequenced: peripheral blood. This clonotype originated in a man between 65 and 85 years old with active or convalescent COVID-19. Written as DNA, the CDR3 is TGTGCCAGCAGCGTAGCTACGGGATCTACCTCGGGAGAAAAACTGTTTTTT. Translated, it gives CASSVATGSTSGEKLFF.